This T cell receptor beta chain comes out of a study of blood T cell repertoires in COVID-19. Study as a whole: The United States, Italy and Spain supplied acute and convalescent COVID-19 samples. Sources were T cells, B-cell-depleted T cells, or PBMCs; the material itself was cDNA or gDNA.

This clone was seen once. Patients of the Seattle cohort, enrolled during active infection, were followed longitudinally. Data came from immunoSEQ multiplex PCR; TCRdb stores just in-frame clones and leaves some out. The top ten hold approximately 5.1% of the sample, which has under 250,000 clones, roughly 85% seen once. The origin of this receptor is a man in his fifties or sixties with COVID-19, enrolled during active disease. The sequencing sample was made of peripheral blood.

CDR3 coding DNA: TGCAGCGTTGCCCCCTTACTGACAGGGGAGTATGGCTACACCTTC. As protein: CSVAPLLTGEYGYTF. This chain uses TRBV29-1 with TRBJ1-2, with 8 bases lining up with TRBD1. The ends lost 4 bases at V and 5 bases at J; junction bases unmatched: 12. The CDR3 is 15 amino acids. Germline loops: CDR1 SQVTM, CDR2 ANQGSEA. The full variable domain, rest sourced from reference TRBV29-1 and TRBJ1-2, is SAVISQKPSRDICQRGTSLTIQCQVDSQVTMMFWYRQQPGQSLTLIATANQGSEATYESGFVIDKFPISRPNLTFSTLTVSNMSPEDSSIYLCSVAPLLTGEYGYTFGSGTRLTVV.